Presented here are 18 T cell receptor beta chains from one specimen sequenced in a study of blood T cells in healthy people across ages. Combining a sample-barcoded 5' primer with a J-beta primer mix, a second PCR ran for roughly 7 to 12 cycles. TCRdb ran MiXCR on the 5' RACE reads and lists one entry per CDR3 protein. In the table there are some 800,000 distinct CDR3 sequences, approximately 25% of which are singletons. These same records also appear under a second study, on T cells of mothers and their children.

Sequencing used blood. The origin of the receptors is a boy between 10 and 17 years old in good health.

As to this clonotype: Relative to the germline gene, one junction end is altered; a read error may explain this. V is TRBV2 and J is TRBJ2-7, with TRBD1 as a possible D gene (5 bases). CDR1 and CDR2 from the germline V gene are SNHLY and FYNNEI. This CDR3 region has 13 residues. CDR3 in DNA: TGTGCCGGCAGTGTGGGGCAGGGTTGGAGAGAGTACTTC. The encoded protein is CAGSVGQGWREYF.

V gene TRBV20-1 combines with J gene TRBJ2-1; D call uncertain. The better agreement between TRBJ2-7 and the DNA end casts doubt on the J call. CDR1 and CDR2 from the germline V gene are DFQATT and SNEGSKA (reference sequence). There are 15 residues in the CDR3. This chain's CDR3 is CSAREVRTSSYEQYF. The CDR3 DNA reads TGCAGTGCTAGAGAGGTCAGGACGAGCTCCTACGAGCAGTACTTC.

V usage is TRBV29-1 and J usage is TRBJ2-1, with D perhaps matching TRBD1 (5 bases). Germline V gene sequence: CDR1 SQVTM, CDR2 ANQGSEA. Trimming cost V 6 bases and J 4 bases, with 16 bases left between them. This CDR3 contains 14 residues. In DNA form, the CDR3 reads TGCAGCGTCTCTAGACAGCAGAGTTACAATGAGCAGTTCTTC. Protein product: CSVSRQQSYNEQFF.

This chain connects TRBV20-1 to TRBJ2-3, with no clear D. The CDR3 has 15 amino acids. V lost 1 base to trimming and J lost 2 bases, with 13 bases between them. Germline V gives CDR1 DFQATT, CDR2 SNEGSKA (reference sequence). CDR3 nucleotides: TGCAGTGCTAGAGCCCCTGCGAGGCCCACAGATACGCAGTATTTT. As protein: CSARAPARPTDTQYF.

Only a few counts were recorded for this clonotype. The chain couples TRBV7-9 to TRBJ2-1, with D hard to call. This CDR3 spans 15 amino acids. The germline gives CDR1 SEHNR, CDR2 FQNEAQ (reference sequence). The germline V and J ends were trimmed by 3 bases and 0 bases, with 9 bases remaining between them. CDR3: CASSFGQISYNEQFF. CDR3 DNA: TGTGCCAGCAGCTTTGGGCAGATCTCCTACAATGAGCAGTTCTTC.

Comment on this clonotype: The junction differs from germline at one of its ends, possibly a read error. The rearrangement joins TRBV11-1 to TRBJ2-1, with TRBD1 as a possible D gene (6 bases). This CDR3 is built from 17 residues. The V gene's germline CDR1 is SGHAT and CDR2 FQDESV (reference sequence). This CDR3 reads CVSSLSSGTHPYNEQFF. Here the CDR3 DNA reads TGTGTCAGCAGCTTAAGCTCGGGGACACACCCCTACAATGAGCAGTTCTTC.

A note on this clonotype: The junction differs from germline at one of its ends, possibly a read error. J is TRBJ2-3 and V is TRBV6-2 or TRBV6-3; weak D call: TRBD1 (5 bases). This CDR3 is built from 17 residues. Germline-derived CDR1 and CDR2 are MNHEY and SVGEGT. CDR3 sequence reads: CASSYTRGRDYPDTQYF. The DNA of the CDR3 is TGTGCCAGTAGTTACACCCGAGGCAGGGATTATCCAGATACGCAGTATTTT.

This chain links TRBV11-2 with TRBJ2-2, with 9 bases matching TRBD1. This CDR3 is 15 amino acids long. Per the germline V gene, CDR1 is SGHAT and CDR2 is FQNNGV. After removal of 4 bases from V and 5 bases from J, the junction contained 5 bases not matched to a gene. CDR3 sequence reads: CASSYWTGDTGELFF. In DNA, the CDR3 is TGTGCCAGCAGCTACTGGACAGGGGATACCGGGGAGCTGTTTTTT.

The chain couples TRBV4-3 to TRBJ1-4; possible D gene TRBD1, 6 bases. The length of the CDR3 is 19 residues. Trimming left V 0 bases short and J 0 bases short, with 17 bases between. In germline, CDR1 is LGHNA, CDR2 YSLEER. CDR3 coding DNA: TGCGCCAGCAGCCAAGATCGGGGGGCGACTTCTGCAACTAATGAAAAACTGTTTTTT. Translated, it gives CASSQDRGATSATNEKLFF.

This clonotype was picked up a small number of times. The V gene is TRBV5-1, the J gene TRBJ1-5; D is unresolved. Germline values: CDR1 SGHRS, CDR2 YFSETQ. This CDR3 spans 17 amino acids. Trimming cost V 0 bases and J 2 bases, with 15 bases left between them. The CDR3 protein is CASSLESPMVGNQPQHF. CDR3 nucleotide sequence: TGCGCCAGCAGCTTGGAGAGCCCTATGGTGGGCAATCAGCCCCAGCATTTT.

The CDR3: CSAAPLGLNYGYTF. In nucleotides, the CDR3 is TGCAGTGCCGCCCCGCTGGGGCTGAACTATGGCTACACCTTC. The chain has TRBV20-1 and TRBJ1-2; the D gene is possibly TRBD1 (5 bases). This CDR3 comprises 14 residues. The germline V gene encodes CDR1 DFQATT and CDR2 SNEGSKA (reference sequence). Between the trimmed V and J ends, which lost 6 bases and 2 bases, there was a span of 16 bases.

This clonotype was found a few times. The chain joins TRBV5-1 to TRBJ2-7; the D gene is possibly TRBD1 (6 bases). The V and J ends lost 0 bases and 5 bases respectively, with 12 bases between them. The CDR3 spans 14 residues. CDR1 is SGHRS and CDR2 is YFSETQ in the germline V gene. The CDR3 bases are TGCGCCAGCAGCTTGGCCCACAGGGACGACGAGCAGTACTTC. This translates into CASSLAHRDDEQYF.

The chain uses TRBV5-1 and TRBJ2-7; 10 bases fit TRBD2. The V gene end was trimmed by 3 bases and the J gene end by 3 bases; junction bases not matched to a gene: 3. CDR1 is SGHRS, CDR2 YFSETQ, per germline. CDR3 size: 14 residues. CDR3 protein: CASSYWTSGYEQYF. The DNA of the CDR3 is TGCGCCAGCAGCTACTGGACTAGCGGCTACGAGCAGTACTTC.

The chain recombines TRBV4-3 with TRBJ2-3; D is unresolved. Germline CDR1 LGHNA, CDR2 YSLEER. There are 14 residues in the CDR3. Trimming removed 3 bases from V and 0 bases from J, with 7 bases in between. The DNA of the CDR3 is TGCGCCAGCAGCCATAGGCTCAGCACAGATACGCAGTATTTT. It translates to CASSHRLSTDTQYF.

This clonotype was detected ten times or more. This clone may be a read error of a much larger clone one base away. This chain joins TRBV6-4 and TRBJ2-1; 7 positions match TRBD1. V lost 2 bases, J lost 6 bases, and 1 base stayed unmatched. The CDR3 spans 13 residues. From germline, CDR1 is MRHNA and CDR2 SNTAGT. CDR3 sequence reads: CASSDGDSNEQFF. CDR3 in DNA: TGTGCCAGCAGTGACGGGGACAGCAATGAGCAGTTCTTC.

The rearrangement uses TRBV9 and TRBJ2-3, with D possibly being TRBD2 (6 bases). The V gene lost 3 bases and the J gene lost 0 bases, with 11 bases spanning the gap. The CDR3 extends over 15 amino acids. The germline gives CDR1 SGDLS, CDR2 YYNGEE. This CDR3 reads CASSDGEVSTDTQYF. As DNA, the CDR3 is TGTGCCAGCAGCGATGGGGAGGTGAGCACAGATACGCAGTATTTT.

The chain combines TRBV10-2 with TRBJ2-7; 11 bases align to TRBD1. The germline V gene has CDR1 WSHSY and CDR2 SAAADI. Trimming took 5 bases from V and 6 from J; bases not matched to a gene: 9. This CDR3 comprises 15 residues. CDR3 loop: CASSLAGTGGLEQYF. The CDR3 DNA follows: TGCGCCAGCAGTCTAGCCGGGACAGGGGGTCTCGAGCAGTACTTC.

This clonotype has just a few counts. The rearrangement links TRBV6-6 to TRBJ2-5; 9 bases line up with TRBD2. The J call is in doubt because the DNA end fits TRBJ2-7 better. CDR1 and CDR2 from the germline V gene are MNHNY and SVGAGI (reference sequence). This CDR3 has 15 amino acids. The CDR3, as DNA: TGTGCCAGCAGTTACTCGGCTAGCGGGGAGTACGAGCAGTACTTC. Its translation is CASSYSASGEYEQYF.